Below are 18 T cell receptor beta chains sequenced from a single sample in a study of T cell responses to AZD1222 COVID-19 vaccine. The repertoire was sequenced with immunoSEQ multiplex PCR; TCRdb's copy has only in-frame clones and lacks some. In the table there are 140,000 to 150,000 clones, 91% of which are singletons. Here the sequenced sample was peripheral blood, taken 28 days after the second AZD1222 dose. The receptor source for this set is an adult who received the AZD1222 COVID-19 vaccine.

J is TRBJ1-2 and V is TRBV24-1; 9 positions agree with TRBD1. CDR3 length equals 15 residues. The junction had 6 bases not matched to a gene; V was cut back by 4 bases and J by 4 bases. The germline CDR1 and CDR2 sequences are KGHDR and SFDVKD. The CDR3 DNA sequence: TGTGCCACCAGTGAGGGGACAGGGATAAGCTATGGCTACACCTTC. Its translation: CATSEGTGISYGYTF.

The table lists this clone with a count of one. This chain uses TRBV30 with TRBJ2-7, with TRBD1 identical over 9 bases. Looked up from germline, CDR1 is GTSNPN and CDR2 is SVGIG (reference sequence). The CDR3 extends over 16 amino acids. V lost 2 bases and J lost 9; bases outside the gene matches: 17. In DNA form, the CDR3 reads TGTGCCTGGAGTCCCCAAATAGGGACAGGGATCTTTGGGCAGTACTTC. It yields the protein CAWSPQIGTGIFGQYF.

CDR3 DNA sequence: TGTGCCAGCAGTTTACCGGGATCACCCCTCCACTTT. Its translation: CASSLPGSPLHF. The rearrangement links TRBV12-3 or TRBV12-4 to TRBJ1-6, with D unresolved. V was shortened by 2 bases and J by 10 bases, with 6 bases between the two germline ends. The CDR3 extends over 12 amino acids.

This rearrangement joins TRBV2 to TRBJ2-7; 9 bases align to TRBD1. The CDR3 has 13 residues. Germline V gene data show CDR1 as SNHLY and CDR2 as FYNNEI. Unmatched junction bases numbered 7, after V lost 7 bases and J lost 6 bases. The CDR3: CASIEGTGFEQYF. CDR3 bases: TGTGCCAGCATAGAGGGGACAGGGTTCGAGCAGTACTTC. The variable domain in full, with the rest retrieved from reference TRBV2 and TRBJ2-7, is EPEVTQTPSHQVTQMGQEVILRCVPISNHLYFYWYRQILGQKVEFLVSFYNNEISEKSEIFDDQFSVERPDGSNFTLKIRSTKLEDSAMYFCASIEGTGFEQYFGPGTRLTVT.

V is TRBV19 and J is TRBJ2-6; a weak D match, TRBD2 (6 bases). V shed 6 bases and J shed 1 base, with 7 bases lying between them. This CDR3 region has 14 residues. The germline V gene has CDR1 LNHDA and CDR2 SQIVND (reference sequence). CDR3 region: CASSGTSGANVLTF. The CDR3 DNA follows: TGTGCCAGTAGCGGGACTTCTGGGGCCAACGTCCTGACTTTC.

J is TRBJ2-6 and V is TRBV5-4, with 9 positions matching TRBD1. V shed 0 bases, J shed 0 bases, and the junction held 4 bases outside the gene matches. The CDR3 totals 18 residues. Germline V gives CDR1 SGHNT, CDR2 YYREEE (reference sequence). The CDR3 DNA is TGTGCCAGCAGCTTGGGGGGGACAGGGATCTCTGGGGCCAACGTCCTGACTTTC. Its translation is CASSLGGTGISGANVLTF.

This chain joins TRBV10-3 and TRBJ2-1; TRBD2 aligns across 11 bases. Germline CDR1 ENHRY, CDR2 SYGVKD. V lost 5 bases, J lost 5 bases, and 11 bases stayed unmatched. This CDR3 is 17 amino acids long. The CDR3 DNA reads TGTGCCATCAGTTACACGATAGCGGGAGGGAGGGACAATGAGCAGTTCTTC. It yields the protein CAISYTIAGGRDNEQFF.

V is TRBV5-6 and J is TRBJ1-1; D uncertain. This CDR3 is 13 amino acids long. V was trimmed by 4 bases and J by 2 bases, leaving 9 bases between them. Germline V lookup: CDR1 SGHDT, CDR2 YYEEEE. In DNA form, the CDR3 reads TGTGCCAGCAGCGGAGGCCCTAACACTGAAGCTTTCTTT. The encoded protein is CASSGGPNTEAFF.

The CDR3 reads CRGGGSGNTIYF. CDR3 DNA: TGCAGGGGCGGAGGCTCTGGAAACACCATATATTTT. J is TRBJ1-3 and V is TRBV29-1; no definite D call. There are 12 residues in the CDR3. Germline V gene lookup returns CDR1 SQVTM and CDR2 ANQGSEA.

This clone was observed many times. The V gene is TRBV6-1, the J gene TRBJ1-2, with 7 bases lining up with TRBD1. In germline, CDR1 is MNHNS, CDR2 SASEGT. V dropped 3 bases and J dropped 3; count of bases not matched to a gene: 4. This CDR3 spans 14 amino acids. The CDR3 nucleotides are TGTGCCAGCAGTGATATACAGGGGTACTATGGCTACACCTTC. It is translated as CASSDIQGYYGYTF.

The genes are TRBV6-5 and TRBJ2-7, with 8 bases aligning to TRBD1. Germline lookup yields CDR1 MNHEY and CDR2 SVGAGI. V dropped 2 bases and J dropped 6; count of bases not matched to a gene: 9. This CDR3 comprises 15 residues. The CDR3 region has the DNA TGTGCCAGCAGTTACAACCCAGGGGGCTTGGGCGAGCAGTACTTC. Translated: CASSYNPGGLGEQYF.

This chain connects TRBV6-5 to TRBJ1-2; D possibly corresponds to TRBD1 (6 bases). The germline CDR1 and CDR2 sequences are MNHEY and SVGAGI. The CDR3 sequence is 12 residues long. This CDR3 reads CAAGGRLYGYTF. In DNA, the CDR3 is TGTGCTGCCGGGGGGCGCCTCTATGGCTACACCTTC.

J is TRBJ2-7 and V is TRBV30; 8 positions match TRBD1. This CDR3 is 14 amino acids long. The J segment lost 6 bases and the V segment lost 1 base, leaving 8 bases of the junction unmatched. The germline V gene has CDR1 GTSNPN and CDR2 SVGIG (reference sequence). CDR3 amino acids: CAWSALDRVAEQYF. The CDR3 bases are TGTGCCTGGAGTGCCCTGGACAGGGTAGCCGAGCAGTACTTC.

The chain is built from TRBV6-2 or TRBV6-3 and TRBJ2-1; weak D call: TRBD1 (5 bases). V was pared by 6 bases and J by 0 bases, with 15 bases between. Germline CDR1 reads MNHEY; CDR2 reads SVGEGT. CDR3 length equals 16 residues. CDR3 sequence: CASSPTGGSSYNEQFF. CDR3 nucleotides: TGTGCCAGCAGCCCTACAGGTGGTAGCTCCTACAATGAGCAGTTCTTC.

The chain recombines TRBV11-2 with TRBJ2-5; 8 positions match TRBD2. The closer fit of TRBJ2-7 to the DNA end suggests the J call may be wrong. There are 14 residues in the CDR3. From germline, CDR1 is SGHAT and CDR2 FQNNGV. CDR3 coding DNA: TGTGCCAGCAGCTTATTGCGGGGGGCCTACGAGCAGTACTTC. Its protein is CASSLLRGAYEQYF.

The chain uses TRBV5-1 and TRBJ2-1; D uncertain. Germline V CDR1 and CDR2: SGHRS, YFSETQ. There are 14 residues in the CDR3. Trimming shortened V by 0 bases and J by 7 bases, and 11 bases separated the two germline ends. The CDR3 region has the DNA TGCGCCAGCAGCTTGGGGGCGGCGAATAATGAGCAGTTCTTC. As protein: CASSLGAANNEQFF.

The gene calls are TRBV5-4 and TRBJ2-3; D not resolved. Looked up from germline, CDR1 is SGHNT and CDR2 is YYREEE (reference sequence). The CDR3 has 14 amino acids. Trimming removed 2 bases from V and 4 bases from J, with 11 bases in between. The CDR3 sequence is CASSFSGTADTQYF. The CDR3 nucleotides read TGTGCCAGCAGCTTTTCCGGTACCGCAGATACGCAGTATTTT.

Points on this clone: The CDR3 ends on some other residue instead of the conserved phenylalanine or tryptophan, so this is likely a read error. It is unclear where the CDR3 begins or ends on the DNA, so no DNA is shown, and the CDR3 is as TCRdb lists it. CDR3: CASSSGRDRAK. The V call is TRBV7-3, the J call TRBJ1-4; the DNA was not compared with TRBD1, the D call given in the table. Germline lookup yields CDR1 SGHTA and CDR2 FQGTGA. The CDR3 is 11 amino acids long, termini counted.